The 19 T cell receptor beta chains below were found in one sample sequenced in a study of early T cells in non-severe SARS-CoV-2 infection. TCRdb itself ran the 5' RACE reads through MiXCR, one entry per CDR3 protein. The sample lists tens of thousands of distinct CDR3 sequences, about an eighth occurring once. The sample was whole blood. The source of these receptors is an adult who was a healthcare worker with PCR-confirmed SARS-CoV-2 infection or an uninfected control (not recorded which).

This clonotype showed up many times. The chain combines TRBV12-3 or TRBV12-4 with TRBJ2-7, with D tentatively TRBD1 (6 bases). The V end lost 6 bases, the J end lost 3 bases, and 21 bases lay between the germline ends. This CDR3 has 16 residues. The CDR3 nucleotides read TGTGCCAGCAGCGTCACCTACAGGGACCCCGACTACGAGCAGTACTTC. It specifies CASSVTYRDPDYEQYF.

This clonotype occurred a few times. The chain has TRBV5-1 and TRBJ2-1; D gene ambiguous. The germline V gene encodes CDR1 SGHRS and CDR2 YFSETQ. The CDR3 has 14 amino acids. The V and J ends lost 1 base and 10 bases respectively, with 15 bases between them. DNA for the CDR3: TGCGCCAGCAGCTTGTTAGCTGGAGATGCGGAGCAGTTCTTC. Its protein product is CASSLLAGDAEQFF.

This clonotype was recorded a few times. This chain joins TRBV14 and TRBJ2-1; 7 bases map to TRBD1. V shed 0 bases and J 15 bases; nucleotides not matched to a gene: 11. CDR1 is SGHDN and CDR2 is FVKESK in the germline V gene. CDR3 length: 14 residues. The CDR3 region has the DNA TGTGCCAGCAGCCAAGAAGGTAGGGGGCGAATTCTGTTCTTC. Its translation is CASSQEGRGRILFF.

Remarks on this clonotype: A much larger clone differs from this one at a single base, so this may be a read error. The CDR3 reads CASSPTPAPLHF. Here the CDR3 DNA reads TGTGCCAGCAGCCCGACCCCCGCCCCCCTCCACTTT. The chain links TRBV7-2 to TRBJ1-6; D is uncertain. This CDR3 contains 12 residues. CDR1 SGHTA and CDR2 FQGNSA come from the germline V gene. Trimming stripped 5 bases from V and 13 bases from J, with 12 bases between. Combining the CDR3 with reference TRBV7-2 and TRBJ1-6 gives the whole variable domain GAGVSQSPSNKVTEKGKDVELRCDPISGHTALYWYRQSLGQGLEFLIYFQGNSAPDKSGLPSDRFSAERTGGSVSTLTIQRTQQEDSAVYLCASSPTPAPLHFGNGTRLTVT.

This clonotype was recorded a few times. The V gene is TRBV29-1, the J gene TRBJ1-2; possibly TRBD1 for D (5 bases). This CDR3 contains 13 residues. Per germline, CDR1 SQVTM and CDR2 ANQGSEA. Between the trimmed V and J ends, which lost 1 base and 8 bases, there was a span of 14 bases. CDR3 amino acids: CSVEVGTSDGYTF. CDR3 sequence (DNA): TGCAGCGTTGAAGTAGGGACCTCTGACGGCTACACCTTC.

This clonotype was observed many times. The gene calls are TRBV4-1 and TRBJ2-1; tentatively, D is TRBD2 (5 bases). Trimming took off 2 bases at V and 3 bases at J, with 11 bases between the two ends. Germline loops: CDR1 MGHRA, CDR2 YSYEKL. CDR3 length: 15 amino acids. The DNA for the CDR3 is TGCGCCAGCAGCCAAACTAGTGACCGCTACAATGAGCAGTTCTTC. It encodes CASSQTSDRYNEQFF.

This clonotype was found a few times. This sequence joins TRBV29-1 and TRBJ2-7; 9 nucleotides match TRBD1. This CDR3 has 13 amino acids. Germline CDR1 is SQVTM and CDR2 is ANQGSEA. V lost 4 bases, J lost 4 bases, and 5 bases stayed unmatched. The CDR3 DNA reads as TGCAGCGTTGGAGGGACAGGGTTATACGAGCAGTACTTC. It codes for CSVGGTGLYEQYF.

This CDR3 is CASSLQWTNTEAFF. The DNA for the CDR3 is TGCGCCAGCAGCTTGCAGTGGACGAACACTGAAGCTTTCTTT. V is TRBV5-1 and J is TRBJ1-1, with D hard to call. The CDR3 runs 14 residues. In germline, CDR1 is SGHRS, CDR2 YFSETQ. V lost 1 base and J 1 base, leaving 8 bases between the germline ends.

This clonotype was counted ten times or more. The chain has TRBV6-2 or TRBV6-3 and TRBJ2-7; D gene uncertain. Germline CDR1 MNHEY, CDR2 SVGEGT. V dropped 6 bases and J dropped 1 base, with 13 bases sitting between them. The CDR3 is made up of 14 amino acids. This CDR3 reads CASRPGPPSYEQYF. DNA of the CDR3: TGTGCCAGCAGGCCAGGACCCCCTTCCTACGAGCAGTACTTC.

This sequence joins TRBV20-1 and TRBJ1-1, with a possible D match to TRBD1 (5 bases). Germline V gives CDR1 DFQATT, CDR2 SNEGSKA (reference sequence). CDR3 length equals 14 residues. Trimming took 1 base from V and 0 from J, leaving 9 bases between them. This CDR3 is CSARGPGLNTEAFF. In DNA, the CDR3 is TGCAGTGCTAGAGGCCCGGGGCTGAACACTGAAGCTTTCTTT.

This clonotype was counted between two and nine times. This chain joins TRBV6-1 and TRBJ1-5; D gene uncertain. V was pared by 1 base and J by 7 bases, with 14 bases between. Germline CDR1 is MNHNS and CDR2 is SASEGT. The CDR3 loop spans 15 amino acids. CDR3: CASSEGVVSRQPQHF. The CDR3 region has the DNA TGTGCCAGCAGTGAAGGGGTCGTATCCAGGCAGCCCCAGCATTTT.

This clonotype was counted only a few times. The chain uses TRBV6-5 and TRBJ2-2; 11 nucleotides align to TRBD2. The CDR3 has 18 residues. V gave up 1 base and J gave up 4 bases; unmatched junction bases: 8. The germline V gene encodes CDR1 MNHEY and CDR2 SVGAGI. CDR3 nucleotides: TGTGCCAGCAGTTACTTGGGCCCTAGCGGGGGGTCCACCGGGGAGCTGTTTTTT. Encoded protein: CASSYLGPSGGSTGELFF.

This clonotype was observed once. This chain connects TRBV6-2 or TRBV6-3 to TRBJ2-6; D call uncertain. The CDR3 covers 16 residues. Trimming shortened V by 5 bases and J by 1 base, and 12 bases separated the two germline ends. The germline V gene encodes CDR1 MNHEY and CDR2 SVGEGT. The CDR3 here is CASSPQVLSGANVLTF. In DNA, the CDR3 is TGTGCCAGCAGTCCACAAGTTCTTTCTGGGGCCAACGTCCTGACTTTC.

This clonotype has only a few counts. This sequence joins TRBV11-2 and TRBJ2-5, with a weak D call TRBD1 (6 bases). Germline CDR1 reads SGHAT; CDR2 reads FQNNGV. Trimming removed 1 base at V and 4 bases at J, with 10 bases between. CDR3 length equals 14 residues. CDR3 DNA: TGTGCCAGCAGCTTAGCGGCAGGGGCAGAGACCCAGTACTTC. The encoded protein is CASSLAAGAETQYF.

In this sample, this clonotype turned up many times. The chain employs TRBV29-1 and TRBJ2-7; tentative D call: TRBD1 (6 bases). Trimming took 6 bases from V and 0 from J, leaving 12 bases between them. This CDR3 is built from 13 residues. Germline V gene data show CDR1 as SQVTM and CDR2 as ANQGSEA. This chain's CDR3 is CSVRTDYSYEQYF. The CDR3 DNA is TGCAGCGTCCGGACAGACTACTCCTACGAGCAGTACTTC.

The chain combines TRBV6-1 with TRBJ2-7; tentatively, D is TRBD1 (6 bases). The CDR3 extends over 15 amino acids. Looked up from germline, CDR1 is MNHNS and CDR2 is SASEGT. Trimming cost V 5 bases and J 4 bases, with 18 bases left between them. CDR3 sequence: CASSRQGQLGYEQYF. CDR3 nucleotides: TGTGCCAGCAGTCGCCAGGGACAACTCGGGTACGAGCAGTACTTC.

This clonotype was seen more than once but under ten times. J is TRBJ2-6 and V is TRBV7-3; D unclear. The germline gives CDR1 SGHTA, CDR2 FQGTGA. V gave up 3 bases and J gave up 1 base, with 10 bases separating them. This CDR3 has 16 amino acids. The CDR3: CASSLFLTSGANVLTF. The CDR3 DNA is TGTGCCAGCAGCTTGTTCCTCACTTCTGGGGCCAACGTCCTGACTTTC. Looking up the rest from reference TRBV7-3 and TRBJ2-6 gives the full variable domain: GAGVSQTPSNKVTEKGKYVELRCDPISGHTALYWYRQSLGQGPEFLIYFQGTGAADDSGLPNDRFFAVRPEGSVSTLKIQRTERGDSAVYLCASSLFLTSGANVLTFGAGSRLTVL.

This clonotype was recorded many times. The chain combines TRBV28 with TRBJ2-7; TRBD1 or TRBD2 may be the D gene (5 bases each). CDR1 and CDR2 from the germline V gene are MDHEN and SYDVKM. The V gene lost 9 bases and the J gene lost 7 bases, with 16 bases spanning the gap. The CDR3 extends over 12 amino acids. This CDR3 is CASFDQGGEQYF. CDR3 in DNA: TGTGCCAGTTTCGATCAGGGCGGGGAGCAGTACTTC.

The sample holds a few counts of this clonotype. The V and J genes are TRBV7-2 and TRBJ2-3, with D possibly called TRBD1 or TRBD2 (6 bases each). Germline CDR1 is SGHTA and CDR2 is FQGNSA. The CDR3 runs to 15 residues. The germline V and J ends were trimmed by 1 base and 8 bases, with 16 bases remaining between them. The CDR3 reads CASSLEGGSRGTQYF. CDR3 nucleotide sequence: TGTGCCAGCAGCTTAGAAGGGGGGTCTCGTGGTACGCAGTATTTT.